The subject of this entry is one TCR beta chain. Other DNA sequences in the sample encode the same CDR3. This specimen comes from a study of blood T cell repertoires in COVID-19. Study information: The United States, Italy and Spain supplied acute and convalescent COVID-19 samples. T cells, B-cell-depleted T cells, or PBMCs provided the cDNA or gDNA that served as material.

Authors' data handling: Reference gene primers were amplified, and this amplification served to estimate nucleated cell counts. Method: immunoSEQ multiplex PCR; TCRdb's copy keeps in-frame clones and lacks some. V and J calls plus clone size are reproduced from that table; the DNA served to infer D and trimming. Of 250,000 to 300,000 clones listed, about 85% are singletons. The CDR3 has 14 residues. Germline V gives CDR1 SGHVS, CDR2 FQNEAQ. V was pared by 5 bases and J by 1 base, with 4 bases of the junction left unmatched. The sequenced sample was peripheral blood. This receptor was obtained from a woman aged 50 to 60 who had recovered from COVID-19. The chain is built from TRBV7-8 and TRBJ2-5, with 7 positions matching TRBD1. The CDR3 bases are TGTGCCAGCAGCCTAGGGACAGTCCAAGAGACCCAGTACTTC. Its translation is CASSLGTVQETQYF.